This T cell receptor (beta chain) came from a study of blood T cell repertoires in COVID-19. Study background: The samples span acute and convalescent COVID-19 from the United States, Italy and Spain. From T cells, B-cell-depleted T cells, or PBMCs came the material, which was cDNA or gDNA.

Germline V gene lookup returns CDR1 SGHRS and CDR2 YFSETQ. Trimming took off 4 bases at V and 0 bases at J, with 16 bases between the two ends. The CDR3 is 16 residues long. Per the original data handling: Counts of nucleated cells, estimated from reference gene primer amplification, were obtained. Here immunoSEQ multiplex PCR was the method, and the copy in TCRdb shows in-frame clones only, minus some. The DNA gave D and trimming, while V, J and clone size come from that table. The sample carries roughly 120,000 clones, approximately 80% recorded once. The sequenced material came from peripheral blood. The clonotype originates from a woman in her sixties or seventies with acute or convalescent COVID-19. The chain carries TRBV5-1 and TRBJ2-5; weak D call: TRBD2 (6 bases). In DNA, the CDR3 is TGCGCCAGCAGCCGAGGGGAGCGGGTCTACCAAGAGACCCAGTACTTC. It translates to CASSRGERVYQETQYF.